This TCR beta chain was retrieved from a study of blood T cells in healthy people across ages (dated by TCRdb to between 2015 and 2017). For the study in its entirety: In model experiments, template switching captured about one uniquely barcoded TCR beta cDNA molecule for every two T cells. To avoid experimental bias, donors of different ages were spread randomly across the sequencing lanes. Using the same blood draw, the study looked at two additional independent replicas of 1 million unique cDNA reads for two donors, one aged 18 to 30 and the other aged 80 or older. The donors were split into four age groups: young (average around 15 years), middle-aged (39), aged (more than 60) and long-lived (about 74). Using deep sequencing normalized with unique cDNA molecular identifiers, the study measured how TCR beta repertoire diversity changes with age. Study-wide conclusions, independent of this receptor: Bulk unsorted PBMC profiling prevented conclusive comparison of naive and antigen-experienced compartments. A strong correlation was found between observed TCR beta diversity and the percentage of naive T cells measured by flow cytometry. Estimates of total diversity from one million sequenced T cells were regarded as lower bounds and underestimates. As age increased, observed TCR beta diversity per million T cells dropped in a roughly linear way, and a significant reduction was already evident by age around 41. Because the CMV infection status of the donors was unknown, age-related changes in expanded clonotypes may potentially have been confounded. Compared with the aged group, the long-lived group had more naive CD4+ T cells, fewer expanded clones and increased TCR diversity, suggesting age selection.

Notes on this clonotype: Its antigen target is currently unknown. The record has no base qualities; no much larger clone is one base away.

Sequences SQVTM (CDR1) and ANQGSEA (CDR2) are obtained from the germline V gene. Compared with germline, V lacks 5 bases and J lacks 2 bases; bases without a gene match: 10. Taken from cysteine to phenylalanine, the CDR3 has 15 residues. Here the CDR3 DNA is all that survives: 45 bases in frame from base 1. Donors were 39 systemically healthy Caucasian individuals from Russia aged roughly 6 to 95 years. Each donor gave around 9 milliliters of peripheral blood, collected into EDTA-treated Vacutainer tubes. Ficoll-Paque density-gradient centrifugation was used to isolate PBMCs, with at least 6.5 million per sample. Trizol reagent was used to extract total RNA from the PBMCs, yielding at least 6 micrograms per sample. Naive CD45RAhigh/CD27high T cell percentages were measured by flow cytometry on a PBMC aliquot from every donor. The protocol used for the library was 5' RACE. The sequencer was an Illumina HiSeq 2500. A second PCR of roughly 7 to 11 cycles was run with a J-beta primer mix and a sample-barcoded 5' primer. A template-switch 5' adaptor carrying 12 random nucleotides introduced a unique molecular identifier onto each TCR beta cDNA molecule. At least 2.5 million CDR3-containing paired-end reads were obtained from each sample. First-strand cDNA synthesis was performed from all RNA using the Mint cDNA synthesis kit, with priming by a TRBC-specific oligonucleotide. After uracil-DNA glycosylase treatment, a first 18-cycle PCR used universal primers M1SS and BC2_uni_R on all cDNA. On the study's bioinformatics: For normalization, 1 million high-quality reads, each with a distinct molecular identifier, were randomly selected from each sample. Reads sharing molecular identifiers were discarded rather than binned into consensus sequences. MiTCR, with a Q25 quality threshold and the strictest error-elimination algorithm, was used for CDR3 identification, clonotype clustering and error correction. Lower-bound total TCR beta diversity was estimated with a nonparametric unseen species model using Euler transformation. TCRdb handled the public reads itself, with Q25 trimming in fastp and clone calling in MiXCR, and kept productive beta chains. Every CDR3 protein is listed once, alongside the most common genes and DNA of its rows. The authors' filters were not applied to this entry. Across this sample there are almost 800,000 distinct CDR3 sequences, with roughly 60% seen only once. In total, the top ten clones hold 22% of the sample.

Recombination joined TRBV29-1 with TRBJ1-2, with 8 central nucleotides matching TRBD1. The sample comprised blood. The receptor was isolated from a man aged 25 to 40 in good health. The CDR3: CSVSTGQGLNYGYTF. The bases read TGCAGCGTTTCCACCGGACAGGGTCTAAACTATGGCTACACCTTC.